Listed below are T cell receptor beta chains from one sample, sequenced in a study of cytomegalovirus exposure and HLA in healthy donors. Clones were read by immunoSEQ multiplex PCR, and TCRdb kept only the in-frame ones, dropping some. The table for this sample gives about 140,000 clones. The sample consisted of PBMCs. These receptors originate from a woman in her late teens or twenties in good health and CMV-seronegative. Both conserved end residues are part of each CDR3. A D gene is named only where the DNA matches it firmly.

CDR3aa: CASAEPPYEQYF
d_gene: .
v_gene: TRBV30
j_gene: TRBJ2-7

CDR3aa: CASSQDRFQPQHF
d_gene: .
v_gene: TRBV14
j_gene: TRBJ1-5

CDR3aa: CASSVGGGLQTQYF
d_gene: TRBD2
v_gene: TRBV6-1
j_gene: TRBJ2-5

CDR3aa: CDGGVVASIVLSSYEQYF
d_gene: .
v_gene: TRBV28
j_gene: TRBJ2-7

CDR3aa: CASSLAWVGQTETQYF
d_gene: .
v_gene: TRBV5-1
j_gene: TRBJ2-5

CDR3aa: CASSPRASDNNEQFF
d_gene: .
v_gene: TRBV19
j_gene: TRBJ2-1

CDR3aa: CASRNQGRGNTGELFF
d_gene: .
v_gene: TRBV5-5
j_gene: TRBJ2-2

CDR3aa: CASSYSIFGTYNEQFF
d_gene: .
v_gene: TRBV6-5
j_gene: TRBJ2-1

CDR3aa: CASRLQGAVGYGYTF
d_gene: TRBD1
v_gene: TRBV6-5
j_gene: TRBJ1-2

CDR3aa: CASSLEQENTEAFF
d_gene: .
v_gene: TRBV5-4
j_gene: TRBJ1-1

CDR3aa: CASSLGDRAGNTIYF
d_gene: TRBD1
v_gene: TRBV7-2
j_gene: TRBJ1-3

CDR3aa: CASSIDRGSTDTQYF
d_gene: .
v_gene: TRBV19
j_gene: TRBJ2-3

CDR3aa: CATSRDRRGNEKLFF
d_gene: .
v_gene: TRBV15
j_gene: TRBJ1-4

CDR3aa: CASSPLFSGEQFF
d_gene: .
v_gene: TRBV18
j_gene: TRBJ2-1

CDR3aa: CASSTRGGGTGELFF
d_gene: .
v_gene: TRBV19
j_gene: TRBJ2-2

CDR3aa: CASSELWTRHGELFF
d_gene: TRBD2
v_gene: TRBV10-2
j_gene: TRBJ2-2

CDR3aa: CASASRLESNNEQFF
d_gene: .
v_gene: TRBV4-3
j_gene: TRBJ2-1

CDR3aa: CASSSDRGFNYGYTF
d_gene: TRBD1
v_gene: TRBV7-9
j_gene: TRBJ1-2

CDR3aa: CASSQTSGRSQAYEQYF
d_gene: TRBD2
v_gene: TRBV5-1
j_gene: TRBJ2-7

CDR3aa: CASSELAEETQYF
d_gene: TRBD2
v_gene: TRBV2
j_gene: TRBJ2-5

CDR3aa: CASSITSGRANEQYF
d_gene: TRBD2
v_gene: TRBV19
j_gene: TRBJ2-7

CDR3aa: CASSMGGGSFLGGEQFF
d_gene: .
v_gene: TRBV19
j_gene: TRBJ2-1

CDR3aa: CASLMIAGGSYEQYF
d_gene: TRBD2
v_gene: TRBV6-1
j_gene: TRBJ2-7

CDR3aa: CASSEYGGGGLYTF
d_gene: .
v_gene: TRBV25-1
j_gene: TRBJ1-2

CDR3aa: CASDRGTNTGELFF
d_gene: .
v_gene: TRBV7-2
j_gene: TRBJ2-2

CDR3aa: CASRGQGATDTQYF
d_gene: TRBD1
v_gene: TRBV5-1
j_gene: TRBJ2-3

CDR3aa: CASSLQGTRGLAAYNEQFF
d_gene: TRBD2
v_gene: TRBV19
j_gene: TRBJ2-1

CDR3aa: CASSVQDRGRGETQYF
d_gene: TRBD1
v_gene: TRBV9
j_gene: TRBJ2-5

CDR3aa: CAISEREGLDTQYF
d_gene: TRBD2
v_gene: TRBV10-3
j_gene: TRBJ2-3

CDR3aa: CASSFASGRSSYNEQFF
d_gene: TRBD2
v_gene: TRBV11-3
j_gene: TRBJ2-1